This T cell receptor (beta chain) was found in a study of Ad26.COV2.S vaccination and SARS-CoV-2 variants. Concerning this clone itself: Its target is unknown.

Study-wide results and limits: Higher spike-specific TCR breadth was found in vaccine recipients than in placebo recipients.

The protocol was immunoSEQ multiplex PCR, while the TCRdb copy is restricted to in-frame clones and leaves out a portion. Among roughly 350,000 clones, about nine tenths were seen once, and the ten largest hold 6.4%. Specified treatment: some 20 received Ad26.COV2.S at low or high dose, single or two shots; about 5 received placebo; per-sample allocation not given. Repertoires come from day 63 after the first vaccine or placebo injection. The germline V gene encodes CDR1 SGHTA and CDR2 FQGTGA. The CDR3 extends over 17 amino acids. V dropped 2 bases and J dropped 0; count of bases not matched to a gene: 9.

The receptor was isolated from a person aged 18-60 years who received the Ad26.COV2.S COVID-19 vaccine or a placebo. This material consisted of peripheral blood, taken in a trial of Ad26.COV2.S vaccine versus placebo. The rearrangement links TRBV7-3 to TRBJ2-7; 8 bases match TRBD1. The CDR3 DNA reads TGTGCCAGCAGCTTAGTTGGGGGGACAGGAAACTCCTACGAGCAGTACTTC. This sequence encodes CASSLVGGTGNSYEQYF.